This record covers a single T cell receptor (beta chain). The CDR3 covers 15 residues. V dropped 2 bases and J dropped 1 base, with 11 bases sitting between them. Germline V lookup: CDR1 KGHSH, CDR2 LQKENI. This record belongs to a study of blood T cell repertoires in COVID-19. For the study at large: Acute and convalescent COVID-19 specimens originated in the United States, Italy and Spain. T cells, B-cell-depleted T cells, or PBMCs supplied cDNA or gDNA.

How the authors handled the data: It was from reference gene primer amplification that nucleated cell counts were estimated. Libraries were prepared by immunoSEQ multiplex PCR; TCRdb keeps only in-frame clonotypes and omits some of them. That table gives V, J and clone size, and the DNA gave D and trimming. The sample lists 35,000 to 55,000 clones, 70% to 90% occurring once. J is TRBJ1-1 and V is TRBV18; a weak D match, TRBD1 (6 bases). This TCR was recovered from a man between 65 and 80 years old with active COVID-19. The sequencing sample was made of peripheral blood. The CDR3 region is CASSPEGGSNTEAFF. The CDR3 DNA reads as TGTGCCAGCTCACCAGAAGGGGGTTCGAACACTGAAGCTTTCTTT.